Listed below are T cell receptor beta chains from one sample, sequenced in a study of blood T cell repertoires in COVID-19. Clones were read by immunoSEQ multiplex PCR, and TCRdb kept only the in-frame ones, dropping some. The sample has roughly 60,000 clones, over 60% seen once; the top ten hold more than 4.5%. What was sequenced was peripheral blood. Receptors originate from a woman aged 70-85 years with COVID-19, enrolled during active disease. Both conserved end residues are part of each CDR3. A D gene is named only where the DNA matches it firmly.

- | TRBJ2-7 | TRBV19 | CASSNPVQGSYEQYF | TGTGCCAGTAGTAACCCCGTGCAGGGGTCCTACGAGCAGTACTTC
- | TRBJ2-2 | TRBV7-3 | CASSLGGAGELFF | TGTGCCAGCAGCTTAGGAGGGGCCGGGGAGCTGTTTTTT
TRBD1 | TRBJ1-5 | TRBV2 | CASSGDSNQPQHF | TGTGCCAGCAGTGGGGACAGTAATCAGCCCCAGCATTTT
TRBD1 | TRBJ2-1 | TRBV25-1 | CASSERDSYNEQFF | TGTGCCAGCAGTGAAAGGGACAGCTACAATGAGCAGTTCTTC
- | TRBJ1-3 | TRBV4-2 | CASSPAGRSLGNTIYF | TGTGCCAGCAGCCCCGCGGGGCGCTCCCTTGGAAACACCATATATTTT
TRBD1 | TRBJ1-1 | TRBV5-4 | CASSRDRLNTEAFF | TGTGCCAGCAGCCGGGACAGACTGAACACTGAAGCTTTCTTT
- | TRBJ2-7 | TRBV3-1/TRBV3-2 | CASSQQRGVQYF | TGTGCCAGCAGCCAACAGCGCGGTGTGCAGTACTTC
TRBD1 | TRBJ2-2 | TRBV19 | CASTEGGANTGELFF | TGTGCCAGTACCGAAGGGGGCGCGAACACCGGGGAGCTGTTTTTT
TRBD1 | TRBJ1-2 | TRBV2 | CASSVGTGPNYGYTF | TGTGCCAGCAGTGTGGGGACAGGTCCTAACTATGGCTACACCTTC
- | TRBJ1-4 | TRBV20-1 | CSASGRANEKLFF | TGCAGTGCTAGTGGCAGGGCTAATGAAAAACTGTTTTTT